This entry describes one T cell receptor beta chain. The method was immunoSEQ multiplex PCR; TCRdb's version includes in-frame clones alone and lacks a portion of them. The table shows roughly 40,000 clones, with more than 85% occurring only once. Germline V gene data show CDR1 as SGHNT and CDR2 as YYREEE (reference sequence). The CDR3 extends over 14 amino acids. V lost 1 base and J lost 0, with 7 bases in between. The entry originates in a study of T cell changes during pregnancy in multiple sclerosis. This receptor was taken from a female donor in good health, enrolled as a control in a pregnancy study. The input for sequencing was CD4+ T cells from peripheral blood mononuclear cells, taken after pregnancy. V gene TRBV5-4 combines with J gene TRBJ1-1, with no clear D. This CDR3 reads CASSLSQVNTEAFF. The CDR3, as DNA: TGTGCCAGCAGCTTGAGTCAGGTGAACACTGAAGCTTTCTTT.